These T cell receptor beta chains were read from a single sample in a study of T cells after yellow fever vaccination. TCRdb used MiXCR to reprocess the 5' RACE reads, holding one entry per CDR3 protein. The data contain over 35,000 distinct CDR3 sequences, around 6.8% of them seen just once; the ten biggest clones take up 10%. The sequencing used PBMCs, either bulk or a sorted T-cell subset (CD4+, CD8+, memory, or dextramer-sorted; not recorded which), collected 45 days after the yellow fever booster vaccination. The receptors here all came from a young man who received the YFV17D yellow fever vaccine. CDR3s include the opening cysteine and the closing phenylalanine or tryptophan. The D gene is left open where the match is weak. Not all rows give a size; the values are once, few, many and, for expanded clones, a class.

cdr3_nt	cdr3_aa	cdr3_length	j_call	v_call	clone_size	d_call
TGTGCCAGCAGCTACGGGGGGGCCACAGATACGCAGTATTTT	CASSYGGATDTQYF	14	TRBJ2-3	TRBV7-2	many	TRBD2
TGTGCCAGCAGCCCCGGGGGGATAGCAGAGCAGTACTTC	CASSPGGIAEQYF	13	TRBJ2-7	TRBV7-2	many	TRBD2
TGCGCCAGCAGCCCAGAAGGACCTTCAAACACCGGGGAGCTGTTTTTT	CASSPEGPSNTGELFF	16	TRBJ2-2	TRBV5-1	many	NA
TGTGCCAGCAGCGGCCACAGGGGGAGCTCCTACGAGCAGTACTTC	CASSGHRGSSYEQYF	15	TRBJ2-7	TRBV11-2	many	TRBD1
TGTGCCAGCTCACCGCCGACTAGCCGTGAGACCCAGTACTTC	CASSPPTSRETQYF	14	TRBJ2-5	TRBV18	many	TRBD2
TGTGCCAGCAGCTTAGCGTCCGACGGGAGCTCCTACGAGCAGTACTTC	CASSLASDGSSYEQYF	16	TRBJ2-7	TRBV7-8	NA	NA
TGTGCCAGCAGCCTGACTAGCGGATACTACGAGCAGTACTTC	CASSLTSGYYEQYF	14	TRBJ2-7	TRBV5-6	many	TRBD2
TGTGCCGGTCAGGGGCGCGGCACCGGGGAGCTGTTTTTT	CAGQGRGTGELFF	13	TRBJ2-2	TRBV6-2/TRBV6-3	many	NA
TGTGCCAGTACCATCTTGGCTGGTGATGAGCAGTTCTTC	CASTILAGDEQFF	13	TRBJ2-1	TRBV19	few	NA
TGTGCCAGTAGTATAGGGGACAGGCCGGAGTCCAATGAGCAGTTCTTC	CASSIGDRPESNEQFF	16	TRBJ2-1	TRBV19	few	TRBD1
TGTGCCACCAGCGGAGGGCTCGGGAATCAGCCCCAGCATTTT	CATSGGLGNQPQHF	14	TRBJ1-5	TRBV15	NA	NA
TGCAGTGCTACCCCTATATCCGGAGGGCCTAATGAAAAACTGTTTTTT	CSATPISGGPNEKLFF	16	TRBJ1-4	TRBV20-1	many	NA
TGTGCCAGCAGCCACAGCCTTGGGCGGACCTTCAATAGGGAGTCACCCCTCCACTTT	CASSHSLGRTFNRESPLHF	19	TRBJ1-6	TRBV4-2	many	NA
TGTGCCAGCAGACAAGCGGGAAGGCCAGATACGCAGTATTTT	CASRQAGRPDTQYF	14	TRBJ2-3	TRBV7-2	many	TRBD2
TGTGCCACTAAGGAAGGTGCTAGCACAGATACGCAGTATTTT	CATKEGASTDTQYF	14	TRBJ2-3	TRBV28	many	NA
TGCGCCAGCAGCTCGCCGGGAACGAACACTGAAGCTTTCTTT	CASSSPGTNTEAFF	14	TRBJ1-1	TRBV4-3	few	NA
TGTGCCAGTAGGAGATTCAGCGGTAACTATGGCTACACCTTC	CASRRFSGNYGYTF	14	TRBJ1-2	TRBV19	many	NA
TGTGCCAGCAGCGTGGGAGGACAGGCGAGCAATCAGCCCCAGCATTTT	CASSVGGQASNQPQHF	16	TRBJ1-5	TRBV5-5	NA	TRBD1
TGTGCCAGCAGTTCCGGGACTTTAAGCACAGATACGCAGTATTTT	CASSSGTLSTDTQYF	15	TRBJ2-3	TRBV2	many	NA
TGCAGCGTTGAAATCTGGGAAGAGACCCAGTACTTC	CSVEIWEETQYF	12	TRBJ2-5	TRBV29-1	many	NA
TGCGCCAGCACCCCCTCTATGGGTGGCGGGGAGCTGTTTTTT	CASTPSMGGGELFF	14	TRBJ2-2	TRBV5-1	many	NA
TGCGCCAGCAGCTTGGATATGGCATCTGGAAACACCATATATTTT	CASSLDMASGNTIYF	15	TRBJ1-3	TRBV5-1	many	NA
TGCGCCAGCAGCTTGGTACAGGGGGCCGCTGAAGCTTTCTTT	CASSLVQGAAEAFF	14	TRBJ1-1	TRBV5-1	many	TRBD1
TGTGCCACCAGCAGAGACGGCAGTCAGCCCCAGCATTTT	CATSRDGSQPQHF	13	TRBJ1-5	TRBV15	many	NA
TGTGCCAGCAGTTTGGGATCGACTACATACTACAATGAGCAGTTCTTC	CASSLGSTTYYNEQFF	16	TRBJ2-1	TRBV28	many	NA
TGCAGTGCTATGGACAGGAACACTGAAGCTTTCTTT	CSAMDRNTEAFF	12	TRBJ1-1	TRBV20-1	NA	NA
TGTGCCAGCAGACCTAGCGGGTCCTACAATGAGCAGTTCTTC	CASRPSGSYNEQFF	14	TRBJ2-1	TRBV6-2/TRBV6-3	NA	TRBD2
TGTGCCAGCAGCGTAGGCCCGGCGAACTCTGGAAACACCATATATTTT	CASSVGPANSGNTIYF	16	TRBJ1-3	TRBV9	NA	NA
TGTGCCAGTAGAGGACAGACTTCAGATACGCAGTATTTT	CASRGQTSDTQYF	13	TRBJ2-3	TRBV19	few	NA
TGTGCCACCAGCAGAGGGACGGCTTACCAAGAGACCCAGTACTTC	CATSRGTAYQETQYF	15	TRBJ2-5	TRBV15	many	NA
TGTGCCAGCAGTGATCAGCCCCAAGCCCCCTACGAGCAGTACTTC	CASSDQPQAPYEQYF	15	TRBJ2-7	TRBV6-1	few	NA
TGTGCCAGCTCACCCCCACAGGCGGCGCGGGAGCAGTACTTC	CASSPPQAAREQYF	14	TRBJ2-7	TRBV25-1	NA	NA
TGTGCCACCAGGAAAACAGGGCTAGTGACCCAGTACTTC	CATRKTGLVTQYF	13	TRBJ2-5	TRBV15	many	NA
TGTGCCAGCTCAGCTCAACAGGGGCACTCCTACGAGCAGTACTTC	CASSAQQGHSYEQYF	15	TRBJ2-7	TRBV18	few	TRBD1
TGTGCCAGCAGCCAATCACAGCCCACAGATACGCAGTATTTT	CASSQSQPTDTQYF	14	TRBJ2-3	TRBV14	many	NA
TGCAGCGCCCATCCTAGCGGGAGTTACAATGAGCAGTTCTTC	CSAHPSGSYNEQFF	14	TRBJ2-1	TRBV29-1	few	TRBD2
TGTGCCAGCAGCGCCCTCCGCGGGTCCCACAATGAGCAGTTCTTC	CASSALRGSHNEQFF	15	TRBJ2-1	TRBV11-2	few	NA